This T cell receptor beta chain was sequenced for a study of T-cell reconstitution after alpha-beta-depleted transplantation in children. This CDR3 is built from 13 residues. Germline values: CDR1 SGHRS, CDR2 YFSETQ. V shed 7 bases and J shed 2 bases, with 12 bases lying between them. As to this clonotype: The antigen is unknown.

The authors prepared the TCRbeta library with unique molecular identifiers. From the PCR reads, TCRdb called clonotypes with MiXCR, one entry per CDR3 protein. The sample has 500,000 to 750,000 distinct CDR3 sequences; 20% to 30% are singletons. Whole-study results and caveats: At one year after transplant, newly produced T cells mostly accounted for T-cell counts and diversity. Alpha-beta T cells present about two months after transplant were reported to originate from several hundred expanded graft clones. Surviving recipient T cells and thymic progenitors produced the high day-60 TCRbeta diversity seen in some patients.

Specimen: PBMCs, collected before TCRalphabeta/CD19-depleted stem cell transplant. This TCR was recovered from a boy in the first two years of life with Wiskott-Aldrich syndrome, due to receive a stem cell transplant. The chain is built from TRBV5-1 and TRBJ1-2; D might be TRBD1 (6 bases). The CDR3 loop is CASQDSLNYGYTF. CDR3 nucleotide sequence: TGCGCCAGCCAGGACAGTTTAAACTATGGCTACACCTTC.